This is a list of T cell receptor beta chains from one sample in a study of shared clonotypes between healthy human individuals. Profiled with immunoSEQ multiplex PCR; TCRdb holds only in-frame clones, not every one. The sample carries about 1.1 million clones, around 77% recorded once. Sequenced sample: memory CD4+ T cells from PBMCs. The receptor source for this set is a man aged 18 to 35 in good health. Some clones in this sample may be carry-over from other donors' samples. CDR3s include the opening cysteine and the closing phenylalanine or tryptophan. Fields, in order: D gene, J gene, clone size, V gene, CDR3 DNA, CDR3 protein. A D gene is named only where the DNA matches it firmly. Size is omitted from some rows. Given values are once, few, many or a class for expanded clones.

D: NA; J: TRBJ2-1; size: NA; V: TRBV27; DNA: TGTGCCAGCAGTCCCCAGGGGCGTGAGCAGTTCTTC; CDR3: CASSPQGREQFF
D: NA; J: TRBJ2-5; size: NA; V: TRBV28; DNA: TGTGCCAGCGTCACCCTCAAGGGGACCCAGTACTTC; CDR3: CASVTLKGTQYF
D: NA; J: TRBJ2-1; size: NA; V: TRBV7-3; DNA: TGTGCCAGCAGCCGTACCCCCAGCCCAAACAATGAGCAGTTCTTC; CDR3: CASSRTPSPNNEQFF
D: TRBD2; J: TRBJ2-7; size: NA; V: TRBV7-9; DNA: TGTGCCAGCAGCTCTCCGAACGCAGCGGGAACTTCCTACGAGCAGTACTTC; CDR3: CASSSPNAAGTSYEQYF
D: TRBD2; J: TRBJ2-5; size: NA; V: TRBV2; DNA: TGTGCCAGCAGCCGGACTAGCGGGAGGGTTGGTGAGACCCAGTACTTC; CDR3: CASSRTSGRVGETQYF
D: TRBD1; J: TRBJ2-1; size: NA; V: TRBV2; DNA: TGTGCCAGCAGTGGACAGGGTGAGCAGTTCTTC; CDR3: CASSGQGEQFF
D: NA; J: TRBJ2-7; size: NA; V: TRBV2; DNA: TGTGCCAGCAGTGGGATGGGTGGGGGGCCTTACGAGCAGTACTTC; CDR3: CASSGMGGGPYEQYF
D: TRBD2; J: TRBJ2-7; size: once; V: TRBV18; DNA: TGTGCCAGCTCAGCATCGCTGACTAGCGGGACCTACGAGCAGTACTTC; CDR3: CASSASLTSGTYEQYF
D: TRBD2; J: TRBJ2-1; size: NA; V: TRBV2; DNA: TGTGCCAGCAGCCGTATTTTAGCGGGAGCTGTGATTGAGCAGTTCTTC; CDR3: CASSRILAGAVIEQFF
D: NA; J: TRBJ1-4; size: NA; V: TRBV28; DNA: TGTGCCAGCAGCTCCAGAGAAAAACTGTTTTTT; CDR3: CASSSREKLFF
D: NA; J: TRBJ1-4; size: NA; V: TRBV30; DNA: TGTGCCTGGAGCCGGACGGGTCGGGAAAAACCGTTTTTT; CDR3: CAWSRTGREKPFF
D: TRBD1; J: TRBJ1-2; size: NA; V: TRBV28; DNA: TGTGCCAGCCGCTGGACAGGGGGATCCTCCTATGGCTACACCTTC; CDR3: CASRWTGGSSYGYTF
D: TRBD2; J: TRBJ2-7; size: many; V: TRBV7-2; DNA: TGTGCCAGCAGCCCAGCGGGAGGGGACGAGCAGTACTTC; CDR3: CASSPAGGDEQYF
D: TRBD1; J: TRBJ1-5; size: NA; V: TRBV13; DNA: TGTGCCAGCAGCTTAGTGGGCAGGGGGTCTAGCAATCAGCCCCAGCATTTT; CDR3: CASSLVGRGSSNQPQHF
D: NA; J: TRBJ1-4; size: NA; V: TRBV11-2; DNA: TGTGCCAGCAGCTTAGGGGCAGGATATGAAAAACTGTTTTTT; CDR3: CASSLGAGYEKLFF
D: NA; J: TRBJ2-5; size: NA; V: TRBV5-1; DNA: TGCGCCAGCCGCCAAACAGGGGAGGGAGAGACCCAGTACTTC; CDR3: CASRQTGEGETQYF
D: TRBD1; J: TRBJ2-3; size: NA; V: TRBV11-3; DNA: TGTGCCAGCAGTCTGGACAGGTTGAATACGCAGTATTTT; CDR3: CASSLDRLNTQYF
D: NA; J: TRBJ2-2; size: few; V: TRBV5-1; DNA: TGCGCCAGCATTTTAGACAATCCGGACACCGGGGAGCTGTTTTTT; CDR3: CASILDNPDTGELFF
D: NA; J: TRBJ1-2; size: few; V: TRBV7-2; DNA: TGTGCCAGCAGCTTCCCCGACAGGTCTAACTATGGCTACACCTTC; CDR3: CASSFPDRSNYGYTF
D: TRBD1; J: TRBJ1-1; size: NA; V: TRBV6-1; DNA: TGTGCCAGCAGACCCGTACAGGGGGCCGGCCCCGAAGCTTTCTTT; CDR3: CASRPVQGAGPEAFF
D: TRBD1; J: TRBJ1-1; size: NA; V: TRBV7-6; DNA: TGTGCCAGCAGCTTAGAATGGACAGGGAGGCCCACTGAAGCTTTCTTT; CDR3: CASSLEWTGRPTEAFF
D: NA; J: TRBJ2-7; size: NA; V: TRBV21-1; DNA: TGTGCCAGCAGCACAATCTACGAGCAGTACTTC; CDR3: CASSTIYEQYF
D: TRBD1; J: TRBJ2-7; size: NA; V: TRBV15; DNA: TGTGCCACCAGCACCGACGGGACAGGGTCCTACGAGCAGTACTTC; CDR3: CATSTDGTGSYEQYF